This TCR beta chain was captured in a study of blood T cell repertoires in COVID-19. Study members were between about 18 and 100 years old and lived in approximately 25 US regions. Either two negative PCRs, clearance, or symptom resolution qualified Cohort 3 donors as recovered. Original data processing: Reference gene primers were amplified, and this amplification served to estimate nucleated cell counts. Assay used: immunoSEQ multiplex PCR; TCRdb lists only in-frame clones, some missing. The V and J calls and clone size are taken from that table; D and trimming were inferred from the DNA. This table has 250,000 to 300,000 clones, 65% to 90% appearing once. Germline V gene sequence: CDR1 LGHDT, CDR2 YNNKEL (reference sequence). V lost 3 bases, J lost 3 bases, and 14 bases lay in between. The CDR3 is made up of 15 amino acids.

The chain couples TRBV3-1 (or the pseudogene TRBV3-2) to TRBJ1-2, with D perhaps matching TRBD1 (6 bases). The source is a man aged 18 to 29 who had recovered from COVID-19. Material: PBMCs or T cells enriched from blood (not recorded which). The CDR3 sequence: CASSQTDRLDYGYTF. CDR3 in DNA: TGTGCCAGCAGCCAGACCGACAGGCTCGACTATGGCTACACCTTC.